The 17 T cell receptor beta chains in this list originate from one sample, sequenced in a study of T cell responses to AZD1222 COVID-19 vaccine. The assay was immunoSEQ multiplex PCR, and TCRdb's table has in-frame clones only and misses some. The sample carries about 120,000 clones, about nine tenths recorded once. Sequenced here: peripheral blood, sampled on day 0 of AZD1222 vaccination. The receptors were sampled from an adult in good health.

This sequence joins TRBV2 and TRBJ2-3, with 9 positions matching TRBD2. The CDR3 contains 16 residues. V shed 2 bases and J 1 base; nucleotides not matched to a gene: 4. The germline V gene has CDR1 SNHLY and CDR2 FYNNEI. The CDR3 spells CASSEPSGTRTDTQYF. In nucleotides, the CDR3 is TGTGCCAGCAGTGAACCTAGCGGGACTCGCACAGATACGCAGTATTTT.

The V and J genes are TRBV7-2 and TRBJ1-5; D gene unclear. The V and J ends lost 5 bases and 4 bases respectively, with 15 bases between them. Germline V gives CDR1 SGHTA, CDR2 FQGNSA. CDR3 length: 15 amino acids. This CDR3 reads CASSPWGGPNQPQHF. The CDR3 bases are TGTGCCAGCAGCCCCTGGGGAGGGCCAAATCAGCCCCAGCATTTT.

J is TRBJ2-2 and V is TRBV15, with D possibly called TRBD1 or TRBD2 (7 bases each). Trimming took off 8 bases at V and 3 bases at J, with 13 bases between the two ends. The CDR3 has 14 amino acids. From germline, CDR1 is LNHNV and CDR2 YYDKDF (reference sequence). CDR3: CATGQGGDTGELFF. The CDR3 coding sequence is TGTGCCACCGGGCAGGGGGGGGACACCGGGGAGCTGTTTTTT.

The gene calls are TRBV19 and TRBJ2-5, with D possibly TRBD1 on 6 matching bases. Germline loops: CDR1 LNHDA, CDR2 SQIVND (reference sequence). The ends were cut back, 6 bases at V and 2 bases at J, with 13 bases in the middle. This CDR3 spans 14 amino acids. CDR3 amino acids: CASREDSPQETQYF. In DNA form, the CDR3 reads TGTGCCAGTAGAGAGGACAGCCCTCAAGAGACCCAGTACTTC.

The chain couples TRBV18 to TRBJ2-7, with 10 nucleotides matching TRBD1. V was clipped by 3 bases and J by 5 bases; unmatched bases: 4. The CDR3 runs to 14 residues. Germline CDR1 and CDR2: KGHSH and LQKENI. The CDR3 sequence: CASSPGTGVHEQYF. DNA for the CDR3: TGTGCCAGCTCACCGGGGACAGGGGTCCACGAGCAGTACTTC.

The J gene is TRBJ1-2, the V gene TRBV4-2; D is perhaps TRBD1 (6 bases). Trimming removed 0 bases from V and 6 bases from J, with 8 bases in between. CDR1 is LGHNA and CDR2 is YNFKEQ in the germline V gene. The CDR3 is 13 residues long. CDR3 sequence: CASSQDYRDGYTF. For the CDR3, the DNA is TGTGCCAGCAGCCAAGATTACAGGGATGGCTACACCTTC.

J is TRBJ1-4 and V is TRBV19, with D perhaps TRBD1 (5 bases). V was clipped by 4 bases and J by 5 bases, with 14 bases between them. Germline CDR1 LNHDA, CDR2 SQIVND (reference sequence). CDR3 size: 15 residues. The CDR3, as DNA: TGTGCCAGTAGTACCCGACAGCTTCAGAATGAAAAACTGTTTTTT. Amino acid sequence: CASSTRQLQNEKLFF. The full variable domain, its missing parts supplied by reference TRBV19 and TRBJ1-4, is DGGITQSPKYLFRKEGQNVTLSCEQNLNHDAMYWYRQDPGQGLRLIYYSQIVNDFQKGDIAEGYSVSREKKESFPLTVTSAQKNPTAFYLCASSTRQLQNEKLFFGSGTQLSVL.

The CDR3 bases are TGCGCCAGCAGTGAACTCACAGGGGGGATAGATACGCAGTATTTT. Translated, it gives CASSELTGGIDTQYF. V gene TRBV10-2 combines with J gene TRBJ2-3; 8 positions agree with TRBD1. V lost 3 bases, J lost 5 bases, and 7 bases stayed unmatched. In germline, CDR1 is WSHSY, CDR2 SAAADI. This CDR3 has 15 residues.

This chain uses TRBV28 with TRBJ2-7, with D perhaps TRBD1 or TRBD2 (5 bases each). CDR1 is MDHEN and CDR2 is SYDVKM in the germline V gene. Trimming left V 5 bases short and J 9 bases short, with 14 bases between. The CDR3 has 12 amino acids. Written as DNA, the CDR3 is TGTGCCAGCAGTGCCGGGACGTGGGGGCAGTACTTC. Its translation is CASSAGTWGQYF.

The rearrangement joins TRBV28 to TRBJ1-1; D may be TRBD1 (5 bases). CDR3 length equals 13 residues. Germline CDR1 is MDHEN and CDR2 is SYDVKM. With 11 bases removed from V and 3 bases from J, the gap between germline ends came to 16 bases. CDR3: CALHPGGHTEAFF. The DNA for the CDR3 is TGTGCCCTTCACCCTGGGGGTCACACTGAAGCTTTCTTT.

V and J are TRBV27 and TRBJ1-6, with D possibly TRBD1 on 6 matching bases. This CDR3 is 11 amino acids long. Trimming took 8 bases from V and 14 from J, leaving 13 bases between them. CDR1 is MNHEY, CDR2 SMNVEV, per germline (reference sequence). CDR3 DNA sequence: TGTGCCAGCTCCAGGGGTATTGCCCTCCACTTT. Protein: CASSRGIALHF.

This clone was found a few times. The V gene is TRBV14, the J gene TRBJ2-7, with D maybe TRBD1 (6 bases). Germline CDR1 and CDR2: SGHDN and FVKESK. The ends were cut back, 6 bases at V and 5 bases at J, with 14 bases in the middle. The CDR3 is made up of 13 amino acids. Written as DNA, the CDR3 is TGTGCCAGCAGTCGACAGGTCCGGGACGAGCAGTACTTC. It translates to CASSRQVRDEQYF.

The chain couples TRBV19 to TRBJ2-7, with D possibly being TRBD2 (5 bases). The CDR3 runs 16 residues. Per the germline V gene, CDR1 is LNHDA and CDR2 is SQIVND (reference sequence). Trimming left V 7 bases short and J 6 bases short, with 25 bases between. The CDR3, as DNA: TGTGCCAGTACCCCCAGTTGGCGGGCCCAAGGGAGCGAGCAGTACTTC. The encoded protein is CASTPSWRAQGSEQYF.

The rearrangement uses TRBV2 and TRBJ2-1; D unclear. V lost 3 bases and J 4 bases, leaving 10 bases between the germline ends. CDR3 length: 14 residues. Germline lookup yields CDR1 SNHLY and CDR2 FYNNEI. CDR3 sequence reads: CASSDRILYNEQFF. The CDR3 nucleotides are TGTGCCAGCAGTGACAGGATACTATACAATGAGCAGTTCTTC. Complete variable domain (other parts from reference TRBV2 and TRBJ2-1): EPEVTQTPSHQVTQMGQEVILRCVPISNHLYFYWYRQILGQKVEFLVSFYNNEISEKSEIFDDQFSVERPDGSNFTLKIRSTKLEDSAMYFCASSDRILYNEQFFGPGTRLTVL.

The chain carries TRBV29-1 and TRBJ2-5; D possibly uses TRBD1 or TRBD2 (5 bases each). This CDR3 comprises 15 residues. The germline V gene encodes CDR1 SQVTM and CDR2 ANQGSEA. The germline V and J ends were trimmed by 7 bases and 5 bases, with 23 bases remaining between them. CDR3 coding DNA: TGCAGCGCGACCGGTGGGACCTATGCCCGGGAGACCCAGTACTTC. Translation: CSATGGTYARETQYF. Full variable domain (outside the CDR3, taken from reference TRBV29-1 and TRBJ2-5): SAVISQKPSRDICQRGTSLTIQCQVDSQVTMMFWYRQQPGQSLTLIATANQGSEATYESGFVIDKFPISRPNLTFSTLTVSNMSPEDSSIYLCSATGGTYARETQYFGPGTRLLVL.

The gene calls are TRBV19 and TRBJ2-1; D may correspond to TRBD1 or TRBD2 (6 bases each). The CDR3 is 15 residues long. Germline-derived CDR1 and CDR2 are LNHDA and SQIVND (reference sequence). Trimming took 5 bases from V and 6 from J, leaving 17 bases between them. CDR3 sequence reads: CASSSPGGPLNEQFF. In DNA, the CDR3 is TGTGCCAGTAGTTCCCCCGGGGGCCCTCTCAATGAGCAGTTCTTC. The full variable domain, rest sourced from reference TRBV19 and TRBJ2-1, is DGGITQSPKYLFRKEGQNVTLSCEQNLNHDAMYWYRQDPGQGLRLIYYSQIVNDFQKGDIAEGYSVSREKKESFPLTVTSAQKNPTAFYLCASSSPGGPLNEQFFGPGTRLTVL.

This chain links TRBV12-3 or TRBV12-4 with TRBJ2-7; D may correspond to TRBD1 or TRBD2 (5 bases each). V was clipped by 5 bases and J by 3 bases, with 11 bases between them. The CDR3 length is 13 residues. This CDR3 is CASSPGRDYEQYF. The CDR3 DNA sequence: TGTGCCAGCAGTCCGGGACGGGACTACGAGCAGTACTTC.